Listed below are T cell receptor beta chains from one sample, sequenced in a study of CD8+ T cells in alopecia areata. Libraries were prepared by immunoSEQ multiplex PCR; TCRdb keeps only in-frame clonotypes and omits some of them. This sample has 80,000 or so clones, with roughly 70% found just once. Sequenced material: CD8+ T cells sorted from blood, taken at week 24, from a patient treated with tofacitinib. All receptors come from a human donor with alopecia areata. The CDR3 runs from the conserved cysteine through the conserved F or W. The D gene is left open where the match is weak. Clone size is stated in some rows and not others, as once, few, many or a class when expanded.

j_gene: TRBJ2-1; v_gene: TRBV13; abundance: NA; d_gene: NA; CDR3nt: TGTGCCAGCAGCTGGGGACGACTCAATGAGCAGTTCTTC; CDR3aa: CASSWGRLNEQFF
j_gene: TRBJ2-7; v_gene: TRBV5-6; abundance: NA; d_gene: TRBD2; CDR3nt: TGTGCCAGCAGAGTAGGTAGCGGGAGAGGCTACGAGCAGTACTTC; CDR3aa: CASRVGSGRGYEQYF
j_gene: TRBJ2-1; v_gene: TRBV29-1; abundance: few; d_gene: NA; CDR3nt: TGCAGCGTTGAAGATCTTAGGACCTACAATGAGCAGTTCTTC; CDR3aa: CSVEDLRTYNEQFF
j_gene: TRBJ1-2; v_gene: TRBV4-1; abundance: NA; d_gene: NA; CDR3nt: TGCGCCAGCAGCTCCCTAACCGGGGAAAGCTATGGCTACACCTTC; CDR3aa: CASSSLTGESYGYTF
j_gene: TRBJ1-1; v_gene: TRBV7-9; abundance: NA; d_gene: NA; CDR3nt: TGTGCCAGTTCGTCGGCTCCTGAAGCTTTCTTT; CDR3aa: CASSSAPEAFF
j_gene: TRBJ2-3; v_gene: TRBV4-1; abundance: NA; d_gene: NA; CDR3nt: TGCGCCAGCAGCCGCGCCTCAGATACGCAGTATTTT; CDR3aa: CASSRASDTQYF
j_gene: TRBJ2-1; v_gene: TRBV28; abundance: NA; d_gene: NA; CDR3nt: TGTGCCAGCAGTTTTTCTACGGGAATTTTCTACAATGAGCAGTTCTTC; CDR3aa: CASSFSTGIFYNEQFF
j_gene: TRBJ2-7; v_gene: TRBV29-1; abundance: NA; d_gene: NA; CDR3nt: TGCAGCGCCCGGGGACAAACCTCCTACGAGCAGTACTTC; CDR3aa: CSARGQTSYEQYF
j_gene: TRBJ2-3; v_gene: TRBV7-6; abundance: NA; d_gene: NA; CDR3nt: TGTGCCAGCAGCCTCCCCACAGATACGCAGTATTTT; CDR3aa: CASSLPTDTQYF
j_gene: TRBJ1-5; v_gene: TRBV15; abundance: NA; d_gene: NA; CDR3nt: TGTGCCACCAGCAGAGAGGGCTGGGGGGAGCGCAATCAGCCCCAGCATTTT; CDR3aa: CATSREGWGERNQPQHF
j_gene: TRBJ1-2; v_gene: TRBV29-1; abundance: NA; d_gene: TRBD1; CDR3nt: TGCAGCGCCAACGCAAAGACCGGGACAGGGAAAGGCTACACCTTC; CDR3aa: CSANAKTGTGKGYTF
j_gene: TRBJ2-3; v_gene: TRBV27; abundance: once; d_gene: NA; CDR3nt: TGTGCCAGCAGTTTGGCGGCATCCAACACAGATACGCAGTATTTT; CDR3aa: CASSLAASNTDTQYF
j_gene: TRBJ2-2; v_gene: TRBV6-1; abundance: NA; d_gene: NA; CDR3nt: TGTGCCAGCAGTGAAGAGTCGATAAGGGCGAACACCGGGGAGCTGTTTTTT; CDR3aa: CASSEESIRANTGELFF
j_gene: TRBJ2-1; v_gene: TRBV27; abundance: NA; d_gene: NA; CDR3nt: TGTGCCAGCAGTCCCCTAAGCTCCTACAATGAGCAGTTCTTC; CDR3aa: CASSPLSSYNEQFF
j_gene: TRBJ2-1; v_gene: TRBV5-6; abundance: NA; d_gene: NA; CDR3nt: TGTGCCAGCAGCTTGGTGGGCGGGGATGAGCAGTTCTTC; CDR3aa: CASSLVGGDEQFF
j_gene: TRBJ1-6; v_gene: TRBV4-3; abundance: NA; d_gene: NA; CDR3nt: TGCGCCAGCAGCCAAGCGACAGGAAATTCACCCCTCCACTTT; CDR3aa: CASSQATGNSPLHF
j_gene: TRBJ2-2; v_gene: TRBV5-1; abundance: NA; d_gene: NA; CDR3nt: TGCGCCAGCAGCCCCGGAGGTACCGGGGAGCTGTTTTTT; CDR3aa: CASSPGGTGELFF
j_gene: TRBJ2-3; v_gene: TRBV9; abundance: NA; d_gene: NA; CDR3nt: TGTGCCAGCAGCGGGAGTGGTAGCACAGATACGCAGTATTTT; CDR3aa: CASSGSGSTDTQYF
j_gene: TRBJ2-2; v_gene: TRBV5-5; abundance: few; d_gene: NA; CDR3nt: TGTGCCAGCAGCTTGCGATTTTATGAGGGCCCGAACACCGGGGAGCTGTTTTTT; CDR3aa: CASSLRFYEGPNTGELFF
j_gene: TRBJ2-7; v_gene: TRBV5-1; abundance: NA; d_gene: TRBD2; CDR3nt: TGCGCCAGCAGCAGCGGGGCCGCCTACGAGCAGTACTTC; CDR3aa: CASSSGAAYEQYF
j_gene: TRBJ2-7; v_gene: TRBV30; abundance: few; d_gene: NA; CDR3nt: TGTGCCTGGAGGGCAACAGGGAGATCCTACGAGCAGTACTTC; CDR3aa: CAWRATGRSYEQYF
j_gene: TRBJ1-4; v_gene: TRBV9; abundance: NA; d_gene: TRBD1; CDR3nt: TGTGCCAGCAGCCCACGACAGGGGGAGGAAAAACTGTTTTTT; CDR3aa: CASSPRQGEEKLFF
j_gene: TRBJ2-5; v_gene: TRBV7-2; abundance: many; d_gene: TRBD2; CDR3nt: TGTGCCAGCAGCTTAGGGGGGGGTGCACAAGAGACCCAGTACTTC; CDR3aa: CASSLGGGAQETQYF
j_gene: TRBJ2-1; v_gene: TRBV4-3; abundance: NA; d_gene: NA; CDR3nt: TGCGCCAGCAGCCAAGATCTTGACAGCTACAATGAGCAGTTCTTC; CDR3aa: CASSQDLDSYNEQFF
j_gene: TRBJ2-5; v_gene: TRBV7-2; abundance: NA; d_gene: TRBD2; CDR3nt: TGTGCCAGCAGCTTTGGACTAGCGGGGGCCCTCCCTCAAGAGACCCAGTACTTC; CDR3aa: CASSFGLAGALPQETQYF
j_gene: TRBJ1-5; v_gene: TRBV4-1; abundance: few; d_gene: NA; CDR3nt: TGCGCCAGCAGCCAAGAAGGTGACGTAGAGCCCCAGCATTTT; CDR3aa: CASSQEGDVEPQHF
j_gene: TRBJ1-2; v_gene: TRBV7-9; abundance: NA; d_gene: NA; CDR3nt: TGTGCCAGCAGCTTAGCGTTGGAGGGAGTTGCTGGCTACACCTTC; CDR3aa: CASSLALEGVAGYTF
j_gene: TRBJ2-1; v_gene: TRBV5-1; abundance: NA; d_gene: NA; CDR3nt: TGCGCCAGCAGCTTGGCCCCCCCGGCAGTCCTCTACAATGAGCAGTTCTTC; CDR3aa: CASSLAPPAVLYNEQFF
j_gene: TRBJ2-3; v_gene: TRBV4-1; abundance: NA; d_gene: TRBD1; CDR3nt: TGCGCCAGCAGCCAAGATAGAACAGGGGCCAGCACAGATACGCAGTATTTT; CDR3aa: CASSQDRTGASTDTQYF
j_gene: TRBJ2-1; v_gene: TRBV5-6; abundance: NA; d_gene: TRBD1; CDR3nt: TGTGCCAGCAGCTTGGGAGGGGGCCTGTCCTACAATGAGCAGTTCTTC; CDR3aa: CASSLGGGLSYNEQFF
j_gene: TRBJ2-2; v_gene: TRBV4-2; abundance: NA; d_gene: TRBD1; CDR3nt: TGTGCCAGCAGCCGGCCCGGGACAGGGGAAGGGGAGCTGTTTTTT; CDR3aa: CASSRPGTGEGELFF
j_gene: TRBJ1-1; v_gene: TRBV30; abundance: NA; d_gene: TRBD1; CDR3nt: TGTGCCTGGAGTGACAGGGGGCGGATCGCTTTCTTT; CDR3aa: CAWSDRGRIAFF
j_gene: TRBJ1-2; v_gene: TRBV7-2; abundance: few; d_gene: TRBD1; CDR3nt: TGTGCCAGCCACGATCCTGGACAGGGGGCGGATGGCTACACCTTC; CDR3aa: CASHDPGQGADGYTF
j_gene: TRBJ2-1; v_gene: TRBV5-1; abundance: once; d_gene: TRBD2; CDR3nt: TGCGCCAGCAGCTTGGTCGTACTAGCGGTTGAGCAGTTCTTC; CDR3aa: CASSLVVLAVEQFF
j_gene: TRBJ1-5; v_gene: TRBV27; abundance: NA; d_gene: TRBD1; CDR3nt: TGTGCCAGCAGTTTGAACAGGGGGGAATTGGAATCCCAGCATTTT; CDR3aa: CASSLNRGELESQHF
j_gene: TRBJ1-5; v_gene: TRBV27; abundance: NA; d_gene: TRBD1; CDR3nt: TGTGCCAGCAGTTTACGGGACAGTCAGCCCCAGCATTTT; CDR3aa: CASSLRDSQPQHF
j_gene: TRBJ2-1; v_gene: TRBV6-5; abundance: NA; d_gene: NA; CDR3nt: TGTGCCAGCAGTTACTCAAGCGATGAGCAGTTCTTC; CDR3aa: CASSYSSDEQFF
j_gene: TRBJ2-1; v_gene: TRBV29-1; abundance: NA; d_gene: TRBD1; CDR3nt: TGCAGCGTTGAGGGACAGGTCTACAATGAGCAGTTCTTC; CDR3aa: CSVEGQVYNEQFF
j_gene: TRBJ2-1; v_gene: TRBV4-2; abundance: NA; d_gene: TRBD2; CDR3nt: TGTGCCAGCAGCCCCTACCTAGCGGGTTCTTACAATGAGCAGTTCTTC; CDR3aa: CASSPYLAGSYNEQFF
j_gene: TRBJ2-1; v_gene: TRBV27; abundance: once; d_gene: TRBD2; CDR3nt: TGTGCCAGCAGTCTCGTTAGCGGGGTCTCCTACAATGAGCAGTTCTTC; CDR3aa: CASSLVSGVSYNEQFF
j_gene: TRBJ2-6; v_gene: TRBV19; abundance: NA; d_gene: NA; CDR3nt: TGTGCCAGTAGTATAGATCTTCTTGAGGCGACGTACTCTGGGGCCAACGTCCTGACTTTC; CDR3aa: CASSIDLLEATYSGANVLTF
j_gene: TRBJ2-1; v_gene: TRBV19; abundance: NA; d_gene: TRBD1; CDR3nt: TGTGCCAGTAGTATAGTCGGGACAGACTACAATGAGCAGTTCTTC; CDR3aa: CASSIVGTDYNEQFF
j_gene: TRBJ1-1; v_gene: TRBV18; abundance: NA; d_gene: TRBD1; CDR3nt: TGTGCCAGCTCACCACGTGGCAGGGGGCTTGTTGGGGACACTGAAGCTTTCTTT; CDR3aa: CASSPRGRGLVGDTEAFF
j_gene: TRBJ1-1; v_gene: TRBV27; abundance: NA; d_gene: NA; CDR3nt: TGTGCCAGCAGTTTATCAGGGTGGGGCGGGACTGAAGCTTTCTTT; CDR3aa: CASSLSGWGGTEAFF
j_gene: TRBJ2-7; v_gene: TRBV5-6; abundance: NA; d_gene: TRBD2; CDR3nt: TGTGCCAGCAGCCAAACTAGCGGCTACGAGCAGTACTTC; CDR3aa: CASSQTSGYEQYF
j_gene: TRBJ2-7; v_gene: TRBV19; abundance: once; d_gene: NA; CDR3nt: TGTGCCAGTAGCCCAGGGGCCACAGGGCCCTACGAGCAGTACTTC; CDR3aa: CASSPGATGPYEQYF
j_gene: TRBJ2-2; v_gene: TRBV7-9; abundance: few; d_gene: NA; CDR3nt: TGTGCCAGCAGCTTAGCCGACGTTCTCAATACCGGGGAGCTGTTTTTT; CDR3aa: CASSLADVLNTGELFF
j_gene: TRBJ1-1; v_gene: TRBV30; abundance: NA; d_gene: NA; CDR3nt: TGTGCCTGGAGTTTCCTGGGCGGGGACACTGAAGCTTTCTTT; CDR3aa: CAWSFLGGDTEAFF
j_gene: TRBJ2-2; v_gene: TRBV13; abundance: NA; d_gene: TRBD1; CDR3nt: TGTGCCAGCAGCTTAGAGGACAGGGGGTACACCGGGGAGCTGTTTTTT; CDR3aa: CASSLEDRGYTGELFF
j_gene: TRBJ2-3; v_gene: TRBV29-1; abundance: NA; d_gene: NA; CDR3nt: TGCAGCGTTGTGGGCGGGGTACGCACAGATACGCAGTATTTT; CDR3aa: CSVVGGVRTDTQYF
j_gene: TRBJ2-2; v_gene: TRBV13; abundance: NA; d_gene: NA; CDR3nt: TGTGCCAGCTCTTCGGTCACCGGGGAGCTGTTTTTT; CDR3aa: CASSSVTGELFF
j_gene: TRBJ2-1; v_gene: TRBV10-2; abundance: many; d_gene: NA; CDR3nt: TGCGCCAGCAGTGGACTAGAAATGTCGCAGTTCTTC; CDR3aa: CASSGLEMSQFF
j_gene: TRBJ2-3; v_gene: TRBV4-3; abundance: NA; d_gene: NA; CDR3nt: TGCGCCAGCAGCGATGGTGGATACACAGATACGCAATATTTT; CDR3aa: CASSDGGYTDTQYF
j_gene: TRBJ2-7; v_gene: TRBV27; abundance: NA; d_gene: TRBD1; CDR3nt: TGTGCCAGCAGTTTTGGGGACAGGGACTACGAGCAGTACTTC; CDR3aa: CASSFGDRDYEQYF
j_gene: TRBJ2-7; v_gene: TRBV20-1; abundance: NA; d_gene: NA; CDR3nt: TGCAGTGCTAGGGATGGCTACGAGCAGTACTTC; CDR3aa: CSARDGYEQYF
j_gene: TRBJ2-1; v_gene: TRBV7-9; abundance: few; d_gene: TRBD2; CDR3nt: TGTGCCAGCAGCTCTAGCGGGGGGCTGTCCTACAATGAGCAGTTCTTC; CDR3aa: CASSSSGGLSYNEQFF
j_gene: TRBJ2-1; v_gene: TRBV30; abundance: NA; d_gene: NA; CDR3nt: TGTGCCTGGAGTTTGGCTTCCTACAATGAGCAGTTCTTC; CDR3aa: CAWSLASYNEQFF
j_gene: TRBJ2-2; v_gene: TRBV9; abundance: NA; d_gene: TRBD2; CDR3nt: TGTGCCAGCAGCGTAGAGGTGGGACTAGCGGTGAACACCGGGGAGCTGTTTTTT; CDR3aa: CASSVEVGLAVNTGELFF
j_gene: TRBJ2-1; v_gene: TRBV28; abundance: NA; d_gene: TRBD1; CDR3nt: TGTGCCAGCAGATTAGGGGGCCCAAGCTCCTACAATGAGCAGTTCTTC; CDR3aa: CASRLGGPSSYNEQFF
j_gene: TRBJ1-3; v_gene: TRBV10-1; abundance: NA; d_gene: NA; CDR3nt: TGCGCCAGCAGTGAGATGGTGGGAAACACCATATATTTT; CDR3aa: CASSEMVGNTIYF